This T cell receptor (beta chain) came from a study of cytomegalovirus exposure and HLA in healthy donors. In the study overall: HLA-typed donors contributed about 85 million unique TCRs, which were held in an early data release. Broader study findings: Some V segments (TRBV6-2 and TRBV6-3 among them) were excluded as indistinguishable. Fewer N-insertions (relative to the approximately 670-donor mean) were reportedly seen in an Asian-associated ancestry cluster in a later analysis.

Healthy bone marrow donors supplied every sample. The PCR used 60 Vbeta and 13 Jbeta primers. Sequencing was performed with immunoSEQ multiplex PCR; in TCRdb, only in-frame clones are kept and a portion is missing. The table records roughly 140,000 clones, 72% of them present only once. V was trimmed by 3 bases and J by 2 bases, leaving 12 bases between them. The germline CDR1 and CDR2 sequences are SGHRS and YFSETQ. The CDR3 contains 14 residues. This clone occurred once. The antigen remains undetermined. The TCR sequence derives from a man aged 40-49 years in good health and CMV-seronegative. Sequenced: PBMCs. J is TRBJ2-7 and V is TRBV5-1; D might be TRBD1 (6 bases). The CDR3 sequence is CASSYGDRTYEQYF. The CDR3 nucleotides are TGCGCCAGCAGCTACGGCGACAGGACCTACGAGCAGTACTTC. The whole variable domain, remainder taken from reference TRBV5-1 and TRBJ2-7, is KAGVTQTPRYLIKTRGQQVTLSCSPISGHRSVSWYQQTPGQGLQFLFEYFSETQRNKGNFPGRFSGRQFSNSRSEMNVSTLELGDSALYLCASSYGDRTYEQYFGPGTRLTVT.